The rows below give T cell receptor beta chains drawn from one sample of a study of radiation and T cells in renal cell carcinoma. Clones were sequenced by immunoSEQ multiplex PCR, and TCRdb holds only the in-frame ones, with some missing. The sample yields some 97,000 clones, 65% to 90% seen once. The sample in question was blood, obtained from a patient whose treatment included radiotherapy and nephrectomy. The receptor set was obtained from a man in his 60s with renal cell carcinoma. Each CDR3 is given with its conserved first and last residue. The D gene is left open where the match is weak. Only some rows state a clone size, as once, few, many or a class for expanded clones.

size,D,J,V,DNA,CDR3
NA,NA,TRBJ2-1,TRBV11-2,TGTGCCAGCAGCTTATCCGGAGAGCAGTTCTTC,CASSLSGEQFF
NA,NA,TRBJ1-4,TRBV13,TGTGCCAGCAGCTTAGGAGCGGAGGGGACCGGTGAAAAACTGTTTTTT,CASSLGAEGTGEKLFF
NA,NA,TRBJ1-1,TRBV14,TGTGCCAGCAGACCCTTGGACAGAGCGAACACTGAAGCTTTCTTT,CASRPLDRANTEAFF
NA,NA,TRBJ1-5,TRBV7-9,TGTGCCAGCAGCTCCGACCAAATAAGCAATCAGCCCCAGCATTTT,CASSSDQISNQPQHF
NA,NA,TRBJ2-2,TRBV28,TGTGCCAGCACCCTCTGGGGGCAGAACACCGGGGAGCTGTTTTTT,CASTLWGQNTGELFF
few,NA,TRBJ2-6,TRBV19,TGTGCCAGTAGTATGAGGGGGGCGGGCCTAACCTCTGGGGCCAACGTCCTGACTTTC,CASSMRGAGLTSGANVLTF
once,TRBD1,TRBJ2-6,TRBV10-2,TGCGCCAGCAGTGAGGGACAGGGTACCTCTGGGGCCAACGTCCTGACTTTC,CASSEGQGTSGANVLTF
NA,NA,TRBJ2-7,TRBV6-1,TGTGCCAGCAGGGCAGGGTCGGCTACCGAGCAGTACTTC,CASRAGSATEQYF
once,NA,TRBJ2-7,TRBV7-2,TGTGCCAGCAGCTTAGATAGCGCCGCCTACGAGCAGTACTTC,CASSLDSAAYEQYF
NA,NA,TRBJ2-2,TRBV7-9,TGTGCCAGCAGCTTGCGGGTCGAGGGCACCGGGGAGCTGTTTTTT,CASSLRVEGTGELFF
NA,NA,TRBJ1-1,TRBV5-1,TGCGCCAGCAGCTTGGTGGGGGCAGGGGTGGGCACTGAAGCTTTCTTT,CASSLVGAGVGTEAFF
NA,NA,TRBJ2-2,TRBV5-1,TGCGCCAGCAGCTTGGTCGGGACACTCACCGGGGAGCTGTTTTTT,CASSLVGTLTGELFF
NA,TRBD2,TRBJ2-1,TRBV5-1,TGCGCCAGCAGCTTCGATCCTGGGACTAGCGGGTACAATGAGCAGTTCTTC,CASSFDPGTSGYNEQFF
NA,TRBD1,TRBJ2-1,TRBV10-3,TGTGCCATCAGTGATAGGACAGGGGGGAGGAGGGCTCCGTACAATGAGCAGTTCTTC,CAISDRTGGRRAPYNEQFF
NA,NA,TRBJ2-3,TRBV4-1,TGCGCCAGCAGCCAAGTCTCCGAAACAGATACGCAGTATTTT,CASSQVSETDTQYF
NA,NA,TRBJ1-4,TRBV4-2,TGTGCCAGCAGCCCTCTGGGGGGGTCAACTAATGAAAAACTGTTTTTT,CASSPLGGSTNEKLFF
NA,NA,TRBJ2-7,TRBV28,TGTGCCAGCGGAATGGGTTACGAGCAGTACTTC,CASGMGYEQYF